The 12 T cell receptor beta chains presented below share a single source sample, sequenced in a study of T cells in localized non-small cell lung cancer. The protocol was immunoSEQ multiplex PCR, while the TCRdb copy is restricted to in-frame clones and leaves out a portion. This sample has some 4,500 clones, with about 27% found just once. The sequenced sample was lung tumor tissue, obtained before any cancer treatment. Every receptor here comes from a man aged 35 to 69 with stage III squamous cell lung carcinoma.

The J gene is TRBJ2-5, the V gene TRBV6-8; the D call may be TRBD1 or TRBD2 (5 bases each). This CDR3 is 13 amino acids long. V gave up 5 bases and J gave up 7 bases, with 14 bases separating them. Looked up from germline, CDR1 is MNHGY and CDR2 is SAAAGT. The CDR3 sequence: CASSEGSFGTQYF. The CDR3 coding sequence is TGTGCCAGCAGTGAGGGGTCCTTCGGGACCCAGTACTTC.

The chain has TRBV18 and TRBJ1-4; D unresolved. The CDR3 consists of 14 residues. Germline V gene lookup returns CDR1 KGHSH and CDR2 LQKENI. Trimming took 4 bases from V and 8 from J, leaving 14 bases between them. The CDR3 DNA reads as TGTGCCAGCTCACTAGATCCCTGGAAGGAAAAACTGTTTTTT. Translation: CASSLDPWKEKLFF.

The V call is TRBV18, the J call TRBJ2-5, with D perhaps TRBD1 or TRBD2 (7 bases each). V lost 2 bases to trimming and J lost 5 bases, with 15 bases between them. The CDR3 totals 15 residues. From germline, CDR1 is KGHSH and CDR2 LQKENI. For the CDR3, the DNA is TGTGCCAGCTCACCAGGAACAGGGGAGGGGGAGACCCAGTACTTC. It codes for CASSPGTGEGETQYF. The whole variable domain, remainder taken from reference TRBV18 and TRBJ2-5, is NAGVMQNPRHLVRRRGQEARLRCSPMKGHSHVYWYRQLPEEGLKFMVYLQKENIIDESGMPKERFSAEFPKEGPSILRIQQVVRGDSAAYFCASSPGTGEGETQYFGPGTRLLVL.

The V call is TRBV5-1, the J call TRBJ2-7; D unclear. CDR3 length equals 15 residues. V gave up 0 bases and J gave up 0 bases, with 10 bases separating them. CDR1 and CDR2 (germline): SGHRS, YFSETQ. CDR3 coding DNA: TGCGCCAGCAGCTTGGACGAACGTCGCTCCTACGAGCAGTACTTC. This gives the protein CASSLDERRSYEQYF.

The rearrangement joins TRBV25-1 to TRBJ2-3; 7 bases are a match to TRBD1. The germline V gene has CDR1 MGHDK and CDR2 SYGVNS. The CDR3 runs to 13 residues. Unmatched junction bases numbered 1, after V lost 6 bases and J lost 1 base. The CDR3 bases are TGTGCCAGCAGCGGACAGGGCACAGATACGCAGTATTTT. Protein product: CASSGQGTDTQYF.

The J gene is TRBJ1-2, the V gene TRBV25-1; D might be TRBD1 (6 bases). The CDR3 loop spans 15 amino acids. The germline V and J ends were trimmed by 4 bases and 4 bases, with 16 bases remaining between them. Per the germline V gene, CDR1 is MGHDK and CDR2 is SYGVNS. CDR3 sequence (DNA): TGTGCCAGCAGTGCCGCCCGGGGGGCGGGCTATGGCTACACCTTC. Translated, it gives CASSAARGAGYGYTF.

This clone appeared a few times. The V and J genes are TRBV6-8 and TRBJ1-1; D may be TRBD1 (5 bases). Germline V gene sequence: CDR1 MNHGY, CDR2 SAAAGT. The CDR3 is 15 amino acids. V was shortened by 5 bases and J by 4 bases, with 17 bases between the two germline ends. The CDR3 here is CASSDRRASVTEAFF. DNA for the CDR3: TGTGCCAGCAGTGACAGACGAGCGTCCGTCACTGAAGCTTTCTTT.

The chain couples TRBV19 to TRBJ2-7; 9 bases are a match to TRBD2. The CDR3 spans 15 residues. From germline, CDR1 is LNHDA and CDR2 SQIVND (reference sequence). V shed 3 bases and J 3 bases; nucleotides not matched to a gene: 6. The DNA for the CDR3 is TGTGCCAGTAGTATCCTAGCGGGGCCGCTCTACGAGCAGTACTTC. Translated, it gives CASSILAGPLYEQYF. Based on the CDR3 plus reference TRBV19 and TRBJ2-7, the full variable domain is DGGITQSPKYLFRKEGQNVTLSCEQNLNHDAMYWYRQDPGQGLRLIYYSQIVNDFQKGDIAEGYSVSREKKESFPLTVTSAQKNPTAFYLCASSILAGPLYEQYFGPGTRLTVT.

This clone was found a few times. The chain has TRBV9 and TRBJ1-1, with a weak D call TRBD1 (5 bases). CDR1 is SGDLS, CDR2 YYNGEE, per germline. The CDR3 runs to 15 residues. V was pared by 0 bases and J by 11 bases, with 20 bases between. This CDR3 reads CASSVEPGVRGYAFF. Here the CDR3 DNA reads TGTGCCAGCAGCGTAGAACCGGGGGTTCGAGGGTATGCTTTCTTT.

This clone was counted between two and nine times. The rearrangement joins TRBV29-1 to TRBJ2-7; 9 nucleotides match TRBD1. V lost 7 bases and J lost 7; bases outside the gene matches: 11. CDR1 is SQVTM, CDR2 ANQGSEA, per germline. The CDR3 totals 13 residues. This chain's CDR3 is CSAAGTGIREQYF. CDR3 nucleotides: TGCAGCGCCGCCGGGACAGGGATTCGGGAGCAGTACTTC.

This clone has more than one count but fewer than ten. The J gene is TRBJ1-6, the V gene TRBV9; D remains ambiguous. The CDR3 spans 15 residues. The germline gives CDR1 SGDLS, CDR2 YYNGEE. Deletions cut 0 bases from V and 13 bases from J, with 17 bases between. The CDR3 loop reads CASSVAKAAVWPLHF. The CDR3 bases are TGTGCCAGCAGCGTAGCGAAGGCCGCAGTGTGGCCCCTCCACTTT.

This rearrangement joins TRBV6-8 to TRBJ2-2; D not certain. The CDR3 covers 15 residues. CDR1 MNHGY and CDR2 SAAAGT come from the germline V gene. V was shortened by 7 bases and J by 6 bases, with 18 bases between the two germline ends. The DNA for the CDR3 is TGTGCCAGCACCCCCGGGCCGCGCTTGTCCGGGGAGCTGTTTTTT. Translated, it gives CASTPGPRLSGELFF.